These 13 T cell receptor beta chains came from one sample sequenced in a study of cytomegalovirus exposure and HLA in healthy donors. The PCR contained 60 Vbeta and 13 Jbeta primers. The protocol was immunoSEQ multiplex PCR, while the TCRdb copy is restricted to in-frame clones and leaves out a portion. The sample shows roughly 180,000 clones, around 85% of them seen only once. Input material: PBMCs. These TCRs come from a boy aged 2 to 9 in good health and CMV-seronegative.

The V call is TRBV6-5, the J call TRBJ1-1; D is unresolved. Germline V gene lookup returns CDR1 MNHEY and CDR2 SVGAGI. CDR3 size: 13 residues. V was trimmed by 2 bases and J by 1 base, leaving 5 bases between them. CDR3 amino acids: CASSYRANTEAFF. CDR3 sequence (DNA): TGTGCCAGCAGTTACCGAGCGAACACTGAAGCTTTCTTT.

V gene TRBV6-1 combines with J gene TRBJ2-1, with D unresolved. Germline V gives CDR1 MNHNS, CDR2 SASEGT. CDR3 length equals 13 residues. V was trimmed by 5 bases and J by 3 bases, leaving 8 bases between them. The CDR3 coding sequence is TGTGCCAGCAGTTTCTCCTTCTACAATGAGCAGTTCTTC. Amino acids: CASSFSFYNEQFF.

V usage is TRBV6-1 and J usage is TRBJ1-2; maybe TRBD1 (5 bases). The V end lost 0 bases, the J end lost 4 bases, and 9 bases lay between the germline ends. The V gene's germline CDR1 is MNHNS and CDR2 SASEGT. This CDR3 comprises 14 residues. The CDR3 DNA sequence: TGTGCCAGCAGTGAAGCGTCAGGGCTCTATGGCTACACCTTC. Encoded protein: CASSEASGLYGYTF.

This clone occurred once. V usage is TRBV27 and J usage is TRBJ1-1; 8 nucleotides agree with TRBD1. This CDR3 has 16 residues. Per germline, CDR1 MNHEY and CDR2 SMNVEV (reference sequence). Trimming at V came to 7 bases and at J to 5 bases, leaving 15 bases not matched to a gene. CDR3 nucleotide sequence: TGTGCCAGCACACCGGGGCAGGGGGCGAGATGGACTGAAGCTTTCTTT. Amino acids: CASTPGQGARWTEAFF.

The rearrangement joins TRBV29-1 to TRBJ2-5; D may be TRBD2 (5 bases). Germline CDR1 is SQVTM and CDR2 is ANQGSEA. The CDR3 extends over 13 amino acids. The ends were cut back, 1 base at V and 7 bases at J, with 13 bases in the middle. The CDR3 DNA is TGCAGCGTTGAAGTAGCGCGCTGGGGGACCCAGTACTTC. Translating gives CSVEVARWGTQYF.

V gene TRBV27 combines with J gene TRBJ1-1; 7 positions match TRBD1. This CDR3 comprises 13 residues. From germline, CDR1 is MNHEY and CDR2 SMNVEV (reference sequence). With V trimmed by 8 bases and J by 3 bases, 6 bases remained unmatched. This chain's CDR3 is CASGRDRYTEAFF. CDR3 DNA sequence: TGTGCCAGCGGCCGGGACAGATACACTGAAGCTTTCTTT.

This chain uses TRBV9 with TRBJ1-2, with 7 positions matching TRBD1. The ends lost 0 bases at V and 4 bases at J; junction bases unmatched: 3. There are 14 residues in the CDR3. Per germline, CDR1 SGDLS and CDR2 YYNGEE. CDR3 sequence (DNA): TGTGCCAGCAGCGTAGGACAGGGAGCCTATGGCTACACCTTC. As protein: CASSVGQGAYGYTF. The variable domain in full, with the rest retrieved from reference TRBV9 and TRBJ1-2, is DSGVTQTPKHLITATGQRVTLRCSPRSGDLSVYWYQQSLDQGLQFLIQYYNGEERAKGNILERFSAQQFPDLHSELNLSSLELGDSALYFCASSVGQGAYGYTFGSGTRLTVV.

The chain employs TRBV6-6 and TRBJ2-2, with D possibly being TRBD2 (6 bases). The V end was cut by 2 bases, the J end by 0 bases, with 10 bases between. In germline, CDR1 is MNHNY, CDR2 SVGAGI (reference sequence). The CDR3 runs 16 residues. In DNA, the CDR3 is TGTGCCAGCAGTTACCCCGGGACTCCGAACACCGGGGAGCTGTTTTTT. This gives the protein CASSYPGTPNTGELFF.

The chain uses TRBV5-1 and TRBJ2-1; D might be TRBD2 (7 bases). With 0 bases removed from V and 0 bases from J, the gap between germline ends came to 16 bases. CDR3 size: 18 residues. Germline V CDR1 and CDR2: SGHRS, YFSETQ. DNA for the CDR3: TGCGCCAGCAGCTTGGCCAAGGAGGCGGGGGCCTCCTACAATGAGCAGTTCTTC. It codes for CASSLAKEAGASYNEQFF.

This rearrangement joins TRBV19 to TRBJ2-3; no definite D call. The germline V gene encodes CDR1 LNHDA and CDR2 SQIVND (reference sequence). The CDR3 loop spans 14 amino acids. Trimming shortened V by 3 bases and J by 0 bases, and 7 bases separated the two germline ends. CDR3 sequence (DNA): TGTGCCAGTAGTATGTCCCCTAGCACAGATACGCAGTATTTT. This encodes CASSMSPSTDTQYF.

This clone appeared a single time. J is TRBJ2-7 and V is TRBV27, with TRBD1 as a possible D gene (6 bases). Trimming removed 6 bases from V and 4 bases from J, with 13 bases in between. Germline CDR1 reads MNHEY; CDR2 reads SMNVEV (reference sequence). The CDR3 has 13 amino acids. CDR3 amino acids: CASSSLGQYEQYF. The CDR3 nucleotides read TGTGCCAGCAGCTCCCTTGGACAGTACGAGCAGTACTTC.

The chain uses TRBV28 and TRBJ2-5; 8 bases are shared with TRBD2. CDR1 MDHEN and CDR2 SYDVKM come from the germline V gene. The CDR3 is 15 residues long. After removal of 5 bases from V and 5 bases from J, the junction contained 10 bases not matched to a gene. The CDR3 region is CASSLQRGSLETQYF. CDR3 in DNA: TGTGCCAGCAGTCTCCAGCGGGGGTCCCTGGAGACCCAGTACTTC.

This clone was detected a few times. J is TRBJ2-5 and V is TRBV5-4, with 7 bases fitting TRBD1. The CDR3 spans 15 residues. Germline loops: CDR1 SGHNT, CDR2 YYREEE (reference sequence). J was trimmed by 2 bases and V by 1 base; bases with no gene match: 5. This CDR3 reads CASSLRTGGQETQYF. The CDR3 nucleotides read TGTGCCAGCAGCTTGAGGACAGGCGGACAAGAGACCCAGTACTTC.